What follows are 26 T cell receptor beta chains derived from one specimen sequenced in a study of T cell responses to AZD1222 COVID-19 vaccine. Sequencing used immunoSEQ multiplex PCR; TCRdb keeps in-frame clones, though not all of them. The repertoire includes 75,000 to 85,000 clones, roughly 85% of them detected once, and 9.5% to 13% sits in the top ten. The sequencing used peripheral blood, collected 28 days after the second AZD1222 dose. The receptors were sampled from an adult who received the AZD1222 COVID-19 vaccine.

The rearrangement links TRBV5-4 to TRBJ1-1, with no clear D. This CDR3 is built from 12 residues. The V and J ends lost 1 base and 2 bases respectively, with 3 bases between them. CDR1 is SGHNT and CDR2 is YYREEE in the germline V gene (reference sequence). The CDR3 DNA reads TGTGCCAGCAGCTTGATCAACACTGAAGCTTTCTTT. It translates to CASSLINTEAFF.

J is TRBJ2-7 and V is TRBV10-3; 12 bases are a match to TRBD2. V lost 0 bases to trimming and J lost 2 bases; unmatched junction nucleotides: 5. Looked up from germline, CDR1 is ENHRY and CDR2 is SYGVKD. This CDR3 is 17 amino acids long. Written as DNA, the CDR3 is TGTGCCATCAGTGAGTCACTAGCGGGGGGCCCAGCCTACGAGCAGTACTTC. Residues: CAISESLAGGPAYEQYF.

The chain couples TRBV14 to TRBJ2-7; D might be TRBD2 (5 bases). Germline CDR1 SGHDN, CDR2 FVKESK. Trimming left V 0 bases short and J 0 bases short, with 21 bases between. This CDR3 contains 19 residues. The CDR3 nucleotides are TGTGCCAGCAGCCAAGAAGAGGGTCTTTTTGCCGTGAGCTCCTACGAGCAGTACTTC. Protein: CASSQEEGLFAVSSYEQYF.

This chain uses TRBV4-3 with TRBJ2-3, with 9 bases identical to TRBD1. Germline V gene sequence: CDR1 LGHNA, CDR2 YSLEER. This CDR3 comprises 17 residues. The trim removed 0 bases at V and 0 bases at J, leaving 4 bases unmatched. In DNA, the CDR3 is TGCGCCAGCAGCCAAGATGGGACAGGGCTTAGCACAGATACGCAGTATTTT. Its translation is CASSQDGTGLSTDTQYF.

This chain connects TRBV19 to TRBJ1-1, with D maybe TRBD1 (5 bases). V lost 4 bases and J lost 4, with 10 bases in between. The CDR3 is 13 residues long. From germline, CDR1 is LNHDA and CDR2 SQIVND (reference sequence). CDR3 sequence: CASSTAQGTEAFF. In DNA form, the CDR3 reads TGTGCCAGTAGTACAGCTCAGGGCACTGAAGCTTTCTTT.

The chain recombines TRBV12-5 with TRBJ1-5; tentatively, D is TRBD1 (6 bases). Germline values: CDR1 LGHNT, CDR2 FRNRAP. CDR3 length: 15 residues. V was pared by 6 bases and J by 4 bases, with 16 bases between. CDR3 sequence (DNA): TGTGCTAGTGGGGACATAAACAGGGTTAATCAGCCCCAGCATTTT. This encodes CASGDINRVNQPQHF.

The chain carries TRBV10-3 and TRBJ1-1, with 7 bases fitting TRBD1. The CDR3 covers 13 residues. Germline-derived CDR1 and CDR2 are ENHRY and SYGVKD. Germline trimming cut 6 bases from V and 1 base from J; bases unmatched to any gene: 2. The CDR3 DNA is TGTGCCATCAGGGGGGACAGGAACACTGAAGCTTTCTTT. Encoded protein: CAIRGDRNTEAFF.

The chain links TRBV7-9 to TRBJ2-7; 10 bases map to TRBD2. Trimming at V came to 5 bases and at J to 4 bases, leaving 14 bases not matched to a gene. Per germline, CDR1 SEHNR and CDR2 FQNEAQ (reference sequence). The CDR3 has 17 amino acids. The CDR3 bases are TGTGCCAGCAGCGCTCCCGCTGGCCAGCGGGGGGGATACGAGCAGTACTTC. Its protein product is CASSAPAGQRGGYEQYF.

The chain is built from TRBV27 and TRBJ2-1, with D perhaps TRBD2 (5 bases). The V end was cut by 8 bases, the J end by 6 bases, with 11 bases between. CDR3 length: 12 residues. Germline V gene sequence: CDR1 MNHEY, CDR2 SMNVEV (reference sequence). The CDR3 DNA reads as TGTGCCAGCGAGGGCGCCGGCAATGAGCAGTTCTTC. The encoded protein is CASEGAGNEQFF.

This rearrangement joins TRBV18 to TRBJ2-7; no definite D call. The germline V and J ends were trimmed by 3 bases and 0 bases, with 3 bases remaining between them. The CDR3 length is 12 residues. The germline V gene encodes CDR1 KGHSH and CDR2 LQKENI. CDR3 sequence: CASSPSSYEQYF. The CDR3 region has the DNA TGTGCCAGCTCACCCTCCTCCTACGAGCAGTACTTC.

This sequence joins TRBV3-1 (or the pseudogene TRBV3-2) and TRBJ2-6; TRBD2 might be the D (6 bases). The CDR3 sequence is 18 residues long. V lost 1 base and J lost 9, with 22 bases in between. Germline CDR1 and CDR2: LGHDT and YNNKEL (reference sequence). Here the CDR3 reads CASSQAEGLRLLGNVLTF. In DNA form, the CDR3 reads TGTGCCAGCAGCCAAGCGGAGGGGCTCCGGCTCTTAGGCAACGTCCTGACTTTC.

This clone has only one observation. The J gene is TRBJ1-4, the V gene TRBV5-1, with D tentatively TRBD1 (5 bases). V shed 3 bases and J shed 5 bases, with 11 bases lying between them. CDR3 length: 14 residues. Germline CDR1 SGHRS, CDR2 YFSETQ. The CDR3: CASSWRGGNEKLFF. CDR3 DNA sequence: TGCGCCAGCAGCTGGAGGGGCGGGAATGAAAAACTGTTTTTT.

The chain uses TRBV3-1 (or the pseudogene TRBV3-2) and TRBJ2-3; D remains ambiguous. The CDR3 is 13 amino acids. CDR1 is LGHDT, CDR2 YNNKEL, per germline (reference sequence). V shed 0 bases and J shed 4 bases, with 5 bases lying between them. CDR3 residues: CASSQDDPDTQYF. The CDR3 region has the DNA TGTGCCAGCAGCCAAGATGATCCAGATACGCAGTATTTT.

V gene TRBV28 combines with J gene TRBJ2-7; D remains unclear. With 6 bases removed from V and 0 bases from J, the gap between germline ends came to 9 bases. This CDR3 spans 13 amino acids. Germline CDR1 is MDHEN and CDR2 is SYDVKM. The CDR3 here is CASRTVNSYEQYF. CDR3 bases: TGTGCCAGCAGGACGGTCAACTCCTACGAGCAGTACTTC.

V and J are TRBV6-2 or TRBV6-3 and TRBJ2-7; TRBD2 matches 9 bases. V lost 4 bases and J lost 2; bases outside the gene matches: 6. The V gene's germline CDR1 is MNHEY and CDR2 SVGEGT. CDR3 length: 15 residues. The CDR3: CASSSGTSLPYEQYF. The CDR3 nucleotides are TGTGCCAGCAGTTCCGGGACTAGCCTTCCCTACGAGCAGTACTTC.

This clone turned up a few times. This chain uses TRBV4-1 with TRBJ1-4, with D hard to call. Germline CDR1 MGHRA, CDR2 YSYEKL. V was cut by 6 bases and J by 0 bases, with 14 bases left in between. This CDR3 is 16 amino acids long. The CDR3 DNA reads TGCGCCAGCAGTTGGCGGTGGGGTGCAACTAATGAAAAACTGTTTTTT. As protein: CASSWRWGATNEKLFF.

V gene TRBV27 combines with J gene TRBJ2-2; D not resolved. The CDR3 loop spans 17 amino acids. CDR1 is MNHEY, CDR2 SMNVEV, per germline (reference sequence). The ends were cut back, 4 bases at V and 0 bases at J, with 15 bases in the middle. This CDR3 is CASSYPPGAPNTGELFF. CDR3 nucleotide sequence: TGTGCCAGCAGTTACCCCCCCGGCGCTCCGAACACCGGGGAGCTGTTTTTT.

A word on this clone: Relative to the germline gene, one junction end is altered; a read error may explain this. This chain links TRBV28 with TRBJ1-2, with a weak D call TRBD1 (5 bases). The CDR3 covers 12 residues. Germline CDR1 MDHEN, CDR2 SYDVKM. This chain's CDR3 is CGSGRALDGYTF. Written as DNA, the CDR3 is TGCGGTAGCGGCAGGGCCTTGGATGGCTACACCTTC.

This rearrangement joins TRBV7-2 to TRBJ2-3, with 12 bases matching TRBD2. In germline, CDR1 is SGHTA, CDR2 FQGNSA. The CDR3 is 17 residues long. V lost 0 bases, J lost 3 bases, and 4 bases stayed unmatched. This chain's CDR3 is CASSLALAGGLTDTQYF. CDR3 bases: TGTGCCAGCAGCTTAGCCCTAGCGGGGGGGCTTACAGATACGCAGTATTTT.

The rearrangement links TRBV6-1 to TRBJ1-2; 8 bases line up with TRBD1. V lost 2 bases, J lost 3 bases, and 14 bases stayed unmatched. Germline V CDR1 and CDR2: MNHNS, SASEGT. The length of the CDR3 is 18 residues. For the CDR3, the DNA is TGTGCCAGCAGTGAATTCCCCCCAGGACAGGGATTCGACTATGGCTACACCTTC. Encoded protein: CASSEFPPGQGFDYGYTF.

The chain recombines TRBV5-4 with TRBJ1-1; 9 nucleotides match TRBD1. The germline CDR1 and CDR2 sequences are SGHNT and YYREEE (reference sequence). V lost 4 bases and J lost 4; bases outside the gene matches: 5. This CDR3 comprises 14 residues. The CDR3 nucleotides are TGTGCCAGCAGCACGGGACAGGGAAGCACTGAAGCTTTCTTT. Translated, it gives CASSTGQGSTEAFF.

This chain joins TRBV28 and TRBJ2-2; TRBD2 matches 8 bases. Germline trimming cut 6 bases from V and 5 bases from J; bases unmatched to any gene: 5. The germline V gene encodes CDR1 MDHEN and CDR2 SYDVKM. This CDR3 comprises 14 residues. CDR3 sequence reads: CASSPGGVTGELFF. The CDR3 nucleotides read TGTGCCAGCAGCCCGGGGGGGGTTACCGGGGAGCTGTTTTTT. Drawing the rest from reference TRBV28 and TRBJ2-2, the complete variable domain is DVKVTQSSRYLVKRTGEKVFLECVQDMDHENMFWYRQDPGLGLRLIYFSYDVKMKEKGDIPEGYSVSREKKERFSLILESASTNQTSMYLCASSPGGVTGELFFGEGSRLTVL.

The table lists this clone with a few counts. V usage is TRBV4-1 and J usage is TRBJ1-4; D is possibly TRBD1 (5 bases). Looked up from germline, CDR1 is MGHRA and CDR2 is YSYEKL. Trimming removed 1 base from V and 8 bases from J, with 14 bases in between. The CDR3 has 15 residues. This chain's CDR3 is CASSQALGGNEKLFF. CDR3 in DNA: TGCGCCAGCAGCCAAGCCCTTGGGGGAAACGAAAAACTGTTTTTT.

The CDR3 protein is CAISDLLETQYF. The CDR3 bases are TGTGCCATCAGCGACCTTCTCGAGACCCAGTACTTC. The chain employs TRBV10-3 and TRBJ2-5; D call uncertain. Trimming shortened V by 6 bases and J by 5 bases, and 10 bases separated the two germline ends. The CDR3 loop spans 12 amino acids. Germline CDR1 and CDR2: ENHRY and SYGVKD.

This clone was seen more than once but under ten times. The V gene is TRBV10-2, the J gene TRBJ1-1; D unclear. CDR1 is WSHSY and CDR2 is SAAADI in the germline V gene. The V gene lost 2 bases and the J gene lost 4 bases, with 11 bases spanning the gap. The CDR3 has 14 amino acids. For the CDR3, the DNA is TGCGCCAGCAGTGAGGGACCGGGAGTCACTGAAGCTTTCTTT. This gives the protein CASSEGPGVTEAFF.

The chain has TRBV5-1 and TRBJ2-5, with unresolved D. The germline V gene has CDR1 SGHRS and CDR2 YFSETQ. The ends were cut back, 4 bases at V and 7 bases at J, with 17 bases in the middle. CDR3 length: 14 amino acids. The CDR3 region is CASSTPTMPTTQYF. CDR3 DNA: TGCGCCAGCAGCACACCAACTATGCCGACGACCCAGTACTTC.